These 6 T cell receptor beta chains were sequenced from one sample in a study of graft-versus-host responses after intestinal transplantation. No antigens are known for them. The method was immunoSEQ multiplex PCR; TCRdb's version includes in-frame clones alone and lacks a portion of them. Of some 84,000 clones listed, roughly four fifths are singletons. The starting material was unstimulated CD4+ T cells sorted from spleen or lymph node cells, obtained before intestinal transplant. Source of these receptors: a human donor who received an intestinal transplant.

The J gene is TRBJ2-7, the V gene TRBV6-1; D is uncertain. Trimming took 6 bases from V and 6 from J, leaving 12 bases between them. This CDR3 contains 12 residues. CDR1 and CDR2 from the germline V gene are MNHNS and SASEGT. The CDR3 protein is CASSEMSFEQYF. The DNA of the CDR3 is TGTGCCAGCAGCGAGATGTCTTTCGAGCAGTACTTC.

In its sample, this clone was seen many times. The gene calls are TRBV7-9 and TRBJ2-5; no clear D. The germline gives CDR1 SEHNR, CDR2 FQNEAQ (reference sequence). CDR3 length equals 14 residues. The germline V and J ends were trimmed by 1 base and 0 bases, with 6 bases remaining between them. DNA for the CDR3: TGTGCCAGCAGCTTAGGGCCCCACCAAGAGACCCAGTACTTC. Translation: CASSLGPHQETQYF.

This clone came up once. The V and J genes are TRBV5-8 and TRBJ1-6; perhaps TRBD1 as D (5 bases). Trimming removed 0 bases from V and 8 bases from J, with 12 bases in between. This CDR3 is built from 15 residues. CDR1 and CDR2 from the germline V gene are SGHTS and YDEGEE. The CDR3 DNA reads TGTGCCAGCAGCTTGGATGGGGCTGCGGATTCACCCCTCCACTTT. Translated: CASSLDGAADSPLHF.

Comment on this clone: Other DNA sequences of this sample code for an identical CDR3. J is TRBJ2-1 and V is TRBV18; 8 bases match TRBD2. This CDR3 has 15 amino acids. The germline V gene has CDR1 KGHSH and CDR2 LQKENI. V dropped 1 base and J dropped 2; count of bases not matched to a gene: 1. DNA of the CDR3: TGTGCCAGCTCACCACTAGCGGGGCCCTACAATGAGCAGTTCTTC. Its translation: CASSPLAGPYNEQFF.

The V gene is TRBV28, the J gene TRBJ1-5; a weak D match, TRBD1 (6 bases). Trimming left V 11 bases short and J 2 bases short, with 13 bases between. The CDR3 is 13 residues long. Germline assignment: CDR1 MDHEN and CDR2 SYDVKM. CDR3 in DNA: TGTGCCGGTCAGGGGAGCCGCAATCAGCCCCAGCATTTT. It is translated as CAGQGSRNQPQHF. Complete variable domain (other parts from reference TRBV28 and TRBJ1-5): DVKVTQSSRYLVKRTGEKVFLECVQDMDHENMFWYRQDPGLGLRLIYFSYDVKMKEKGDIPEGYSVSREKKERFSLILESASTNQTSMYLCAGQGSRNQPQHFGDGTRLSIL.

This chain joins TRBV7-8 and TRBJ2-5, with TRBD2 matching over 9 bases. Germline assignment: CDR1 SGHVS and CDR2 FQNEAQ. V dropped 1 base and J dropped 5; count of bases not matched to a gene: 5. The CDR3 is 15 amino acids. The DNA of the CDR3 is TGTGCCAGCAGCTTAGGGCGGGGGGGTAGGGAGACCCAGTACTTC. Its translation is CASSLGRGGRETQYF.